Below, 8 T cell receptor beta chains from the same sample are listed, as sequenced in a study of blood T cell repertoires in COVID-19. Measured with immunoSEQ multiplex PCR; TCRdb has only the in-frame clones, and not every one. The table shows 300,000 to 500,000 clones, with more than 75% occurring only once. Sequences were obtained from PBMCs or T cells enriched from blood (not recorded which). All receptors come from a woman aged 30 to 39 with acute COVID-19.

The chain's CDR3 is CASSLTPATMNTEAFF. The CDR3 nucleotides are TGTGCCAGCAGCTTAACCCCAGCCACTATGAACACTGAAGCTTTCTTT. This sequence joins TRBV7-2 and TRBJ1-1; D is ambiguous. The CDR3 totals 16 residues. CDR1 and CDR2 from the germline V gene are SGHTA and FQGNSA. Trimming took off 2 bases at V and 0 bases at J, with 13 bases between the two ends.

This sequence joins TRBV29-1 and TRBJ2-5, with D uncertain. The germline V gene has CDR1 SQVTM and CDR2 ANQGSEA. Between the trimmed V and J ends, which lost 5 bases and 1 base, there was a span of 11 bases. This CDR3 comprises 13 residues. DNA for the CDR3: TGCAGCGTTCGGATTGCAGGCCAAGAGACCCAGTACTTC. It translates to CSVRIAGQETQYF.

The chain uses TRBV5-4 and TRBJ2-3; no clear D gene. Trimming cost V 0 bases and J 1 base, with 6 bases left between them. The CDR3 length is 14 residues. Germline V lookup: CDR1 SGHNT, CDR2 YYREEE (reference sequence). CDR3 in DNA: TGTGCCAGCAGCTTGGAATCCGGCACAGATACGCAGTATTTT. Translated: CASSLESGTDTQYF.

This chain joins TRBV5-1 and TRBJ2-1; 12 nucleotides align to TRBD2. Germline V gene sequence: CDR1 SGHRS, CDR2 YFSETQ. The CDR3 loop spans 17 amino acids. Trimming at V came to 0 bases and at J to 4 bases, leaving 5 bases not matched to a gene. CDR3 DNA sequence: TGCGCCAGCAGCTTGGTGCCTAGCGGGGGGGATTACAATGAGCAGTTCTTC. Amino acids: CASSLVPSGGDYNEQFF.

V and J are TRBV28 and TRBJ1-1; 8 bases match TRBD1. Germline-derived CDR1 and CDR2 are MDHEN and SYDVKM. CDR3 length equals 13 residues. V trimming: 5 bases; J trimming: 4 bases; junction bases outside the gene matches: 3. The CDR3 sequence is CASSRTGLTEAFF. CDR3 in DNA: TGTGCCAGCAGTCGGACAGGGCTCACTGAAGCTTTCTTT.

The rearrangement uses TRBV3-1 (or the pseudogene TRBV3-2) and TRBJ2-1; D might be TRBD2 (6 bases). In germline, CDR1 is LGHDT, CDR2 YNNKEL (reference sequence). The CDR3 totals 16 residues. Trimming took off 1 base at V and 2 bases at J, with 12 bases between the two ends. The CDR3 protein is CASSQVPGGTYNEQFF. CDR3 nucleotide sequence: TGTGCCAGCAGCCAAGTTCCCGGGGGTACCTACAATGAGCAGTTCTTC.

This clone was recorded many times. CDR3 amino acids: CASSLEGQPGNTIYF. The CDR3 DNA sequence: TGTGCCAGCAGCTTAGAGGGACAGCCTGGAAACACCATATATTTT. V and J are TRBV7-3 and TRBJ1-3, with 7 bases fitting TRBD1. The CDR3 is 15 residues long. CDR1 and CDR2 (germline): SGHTA, FQGTGA. V lost 2 bases and J lost 2; bases outside the gene matches: 3.

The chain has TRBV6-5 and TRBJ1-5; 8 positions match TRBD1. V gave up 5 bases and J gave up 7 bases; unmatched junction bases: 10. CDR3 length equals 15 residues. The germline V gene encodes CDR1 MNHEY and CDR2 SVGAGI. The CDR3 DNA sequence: TGTGCCAGCAGTCGGGACAGGTGGGGTGGGCAGCCCCAGCATTTT. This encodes CASSRDRWGGQPQHF.